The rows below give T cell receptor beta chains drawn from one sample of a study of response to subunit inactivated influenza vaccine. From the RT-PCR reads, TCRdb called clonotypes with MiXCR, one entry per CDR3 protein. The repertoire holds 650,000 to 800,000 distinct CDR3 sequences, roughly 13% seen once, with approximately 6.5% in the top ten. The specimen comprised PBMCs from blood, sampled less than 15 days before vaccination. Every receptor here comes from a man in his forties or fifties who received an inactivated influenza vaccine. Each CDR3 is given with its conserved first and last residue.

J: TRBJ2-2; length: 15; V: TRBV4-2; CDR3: CASSPRQGFHGELFF
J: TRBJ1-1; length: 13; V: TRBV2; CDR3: CASSPDIGNEAFF
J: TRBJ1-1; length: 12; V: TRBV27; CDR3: CASRGMNTEAFF
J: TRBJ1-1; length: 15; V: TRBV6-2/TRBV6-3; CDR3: CASSFPGGPGTEAFF
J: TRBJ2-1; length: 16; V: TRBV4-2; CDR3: CASSQDVAGGVGEQFF
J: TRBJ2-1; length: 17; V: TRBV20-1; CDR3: CSARVRRLRVSYNEQFF
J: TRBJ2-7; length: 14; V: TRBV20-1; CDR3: CSARDGDRVDEQYF
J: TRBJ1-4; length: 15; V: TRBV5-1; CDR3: CASSFTGQDNEKLFF
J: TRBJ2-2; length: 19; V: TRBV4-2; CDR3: CASSQVGFRTGGNTGELFF
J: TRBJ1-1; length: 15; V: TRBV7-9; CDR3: CASSRRRDPDTEAFF
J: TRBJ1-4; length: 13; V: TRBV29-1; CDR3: CSVQQARNEKLFF
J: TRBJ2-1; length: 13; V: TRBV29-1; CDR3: CSVPVGRVNEQFF
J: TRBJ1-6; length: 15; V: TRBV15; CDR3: CATSRDLRWMPPLHF